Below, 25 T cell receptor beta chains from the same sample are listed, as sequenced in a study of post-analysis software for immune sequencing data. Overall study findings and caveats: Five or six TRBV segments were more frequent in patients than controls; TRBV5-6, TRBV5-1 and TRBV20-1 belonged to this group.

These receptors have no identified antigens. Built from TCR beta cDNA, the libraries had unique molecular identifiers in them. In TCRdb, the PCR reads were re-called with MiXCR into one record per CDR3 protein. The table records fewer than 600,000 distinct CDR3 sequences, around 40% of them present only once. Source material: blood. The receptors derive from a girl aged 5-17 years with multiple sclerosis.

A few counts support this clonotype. CDR3 region: CASSDGDRANQPQHF. DNA for the CDR3: TGCGCCAGCAGCGATGGGGACAGGGCAAATCAGCCCCAGCATTTT. The chain joins TRBV5-1 to TRBJ1-5, with 9 bases fitting TRBD1. J was trimmed by 4 bases and V by 4 bases; bases with no gene match: 6. CDR3 size: 15 residues. From germline, CDR1 is SGHRS and CDR2 YFSETQ.

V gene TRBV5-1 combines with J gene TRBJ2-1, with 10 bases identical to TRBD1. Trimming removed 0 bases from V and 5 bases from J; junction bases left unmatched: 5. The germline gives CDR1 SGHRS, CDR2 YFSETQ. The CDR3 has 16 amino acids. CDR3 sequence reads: CASSLDPGQGNNEQFF. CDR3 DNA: TGCGCCAGCAGCTTGGACCCGGGACAGGGGAACAATGAGCAGTTCTTC.

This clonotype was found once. The CDR3 sequence is CATSRDPAYNEQFF. The CDR3 bases are TGTGCCACCAGCAGAGATCCGGCATACAATGAGCAGTTCTTC. V is TRBV15 and J is TRBJ2-1; D not resolved. Per germline, CDR1 LNHNV and CDR2 YYDKDF (reference sequence). The V end lost 0 bases, the J end lost 4 bases, and 7 bases lay between the germline ends. The CDR3 is 14 amino acids.

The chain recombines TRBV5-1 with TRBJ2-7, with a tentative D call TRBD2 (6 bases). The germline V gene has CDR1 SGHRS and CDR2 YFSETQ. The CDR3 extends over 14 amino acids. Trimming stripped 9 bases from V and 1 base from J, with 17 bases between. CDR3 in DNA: TGCGCCACCAAACGGGACTTCGGTTCCTACGAGCAGTACTTC. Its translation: CATKRDFGSYEQYF.

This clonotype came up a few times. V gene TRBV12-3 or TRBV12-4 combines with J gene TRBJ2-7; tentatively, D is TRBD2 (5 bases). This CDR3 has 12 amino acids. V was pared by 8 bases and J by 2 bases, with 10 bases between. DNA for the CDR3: TGTGCCAGCCGAGGGAACGCCTACGAGCAGTACTTC. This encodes CASRGNAYEQYF.

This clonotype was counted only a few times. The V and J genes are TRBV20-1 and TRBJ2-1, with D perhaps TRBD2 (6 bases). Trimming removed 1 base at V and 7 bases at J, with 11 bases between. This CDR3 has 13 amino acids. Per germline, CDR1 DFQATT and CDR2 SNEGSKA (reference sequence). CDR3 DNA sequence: TGCAGTGCTAGAGCCCCTCTAGCGAATGAGCAGTTCTTC. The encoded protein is CSARAPLANEQFF.

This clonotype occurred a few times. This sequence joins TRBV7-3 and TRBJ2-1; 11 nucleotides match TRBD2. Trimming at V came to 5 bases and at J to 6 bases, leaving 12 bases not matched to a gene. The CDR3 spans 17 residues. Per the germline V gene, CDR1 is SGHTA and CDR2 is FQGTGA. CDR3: CASSPPLLAGVRNEQFF. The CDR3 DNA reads TGTGCCAGCAGCCCTCCGCTACTAGCGGGAGTTCGCAATGAGCAGTTCTTC.

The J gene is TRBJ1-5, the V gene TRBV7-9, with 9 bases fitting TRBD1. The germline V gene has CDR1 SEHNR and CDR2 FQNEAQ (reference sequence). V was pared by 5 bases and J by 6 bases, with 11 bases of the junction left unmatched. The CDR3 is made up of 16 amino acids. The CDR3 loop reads CASSRYEDRGSQPQHF. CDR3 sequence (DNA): TGTGCCAGCAGCCGTTACGAGGACAGGGGTAGTCAGCCCCAGCATTTT.

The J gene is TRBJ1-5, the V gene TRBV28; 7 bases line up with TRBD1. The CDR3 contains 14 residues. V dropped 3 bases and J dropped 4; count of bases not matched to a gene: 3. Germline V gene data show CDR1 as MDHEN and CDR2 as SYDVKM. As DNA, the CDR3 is TGTGCCAGCAGTTTGACAGGGTTTAATCAGCCCCAGCATTTT. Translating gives CASSLTGFNQPQHF.

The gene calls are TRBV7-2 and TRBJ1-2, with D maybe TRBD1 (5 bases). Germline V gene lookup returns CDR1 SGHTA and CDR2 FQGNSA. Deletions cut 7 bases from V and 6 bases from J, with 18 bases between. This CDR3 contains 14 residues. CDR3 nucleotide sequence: TGTGCCAGCATGGGCAGACAGCCCAACAATGGCTACACCTTC. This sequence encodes CASMGRQPNNGYTF.

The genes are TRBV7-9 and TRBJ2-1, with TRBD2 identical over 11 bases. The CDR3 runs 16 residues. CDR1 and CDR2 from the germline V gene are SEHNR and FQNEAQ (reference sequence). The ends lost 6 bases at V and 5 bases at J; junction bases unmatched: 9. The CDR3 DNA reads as TGTGCCAGCAGACCTTCCGTTAGCGGGAGGGACAATGAGCAGTTCTTC. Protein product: CASRPSVSGRDNEQFF.

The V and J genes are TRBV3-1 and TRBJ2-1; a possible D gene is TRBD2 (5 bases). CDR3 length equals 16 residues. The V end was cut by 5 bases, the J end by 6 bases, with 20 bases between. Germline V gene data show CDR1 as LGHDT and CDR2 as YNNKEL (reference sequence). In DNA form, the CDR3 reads TGTGCCAGCAGCACCTTCAGCGGAGGCCGGCCCAATGAGCAGTTCTTC. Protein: CASSTFSGGRPNEQFF.

Written as DNA, the CDR3 is TGCAGTGCTAGGACAGAGGTGGACTATGGCTACACCTTC. Amino acids: CSARTEVDYGYTF. This chain links TRBV20-1 with TRBJ1-2, with a tentative D call TRBD1 (5 bases). CDR1 and CDR2 (germline): DFQATT, SNEGSKA (reference sequence). V lost 3 bases to trimming and J lost 3 bases, with 11 bases between them. This CDR3 is built from 13 residues.

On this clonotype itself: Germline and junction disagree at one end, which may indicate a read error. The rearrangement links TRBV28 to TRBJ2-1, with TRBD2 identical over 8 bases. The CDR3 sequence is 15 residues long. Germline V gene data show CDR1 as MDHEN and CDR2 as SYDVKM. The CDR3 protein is CASSPSGPSYNGQFF. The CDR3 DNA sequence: TGTGCCAGCAGTCCTAGCGGGCCATCCTACAATGGGCAGTTCTTC.

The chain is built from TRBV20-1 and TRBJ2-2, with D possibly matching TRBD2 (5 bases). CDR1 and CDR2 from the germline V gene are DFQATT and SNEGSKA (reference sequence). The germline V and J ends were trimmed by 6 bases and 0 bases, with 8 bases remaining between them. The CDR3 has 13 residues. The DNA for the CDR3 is TGCAGTGCCAAGCGGCCGAACACCGGGGAGCTGTTTTTT. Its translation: CSAKRPNTGELFF.

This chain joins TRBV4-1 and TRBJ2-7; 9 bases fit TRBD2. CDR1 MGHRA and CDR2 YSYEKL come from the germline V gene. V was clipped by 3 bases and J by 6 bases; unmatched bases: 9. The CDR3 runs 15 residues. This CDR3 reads CASSQHHSGSSEQYF. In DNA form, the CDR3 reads TGCGCCAGCAGCCAGCACCATAGCGGGAGCAGCGAGCAGTACTTC.

The CDR3 sequence is CSATTGVRHQPQHF. CDR3 DNA sequence: TGCAGTGCCACTACAGGGGTTCGGCATCAGCCCCAGCATTTT. This chain joins TRBV20-1 and TRBJ1-5, with 7 bases lining up with TRBD1. Per germline, CDR1 DFQATT and CDR2 SNEGSKA (reference sequence). V dropped 6 bases and J dropped 5; count of bases not matched to a gene: 10. The CDR3 runs 14 residues.

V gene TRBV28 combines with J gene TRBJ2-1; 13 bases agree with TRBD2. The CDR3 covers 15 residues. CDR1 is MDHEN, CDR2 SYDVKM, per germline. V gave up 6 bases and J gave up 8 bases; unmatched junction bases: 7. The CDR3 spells CASSAGLAGTYEQFF. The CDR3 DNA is TGTGCCAGCAGCGCGGGACTAGCGGGAACATATGAGCAGTTCTTC.

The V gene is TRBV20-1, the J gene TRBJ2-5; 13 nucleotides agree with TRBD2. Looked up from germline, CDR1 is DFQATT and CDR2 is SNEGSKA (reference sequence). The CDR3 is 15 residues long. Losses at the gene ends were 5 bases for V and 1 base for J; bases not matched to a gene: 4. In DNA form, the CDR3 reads TGCAGTGCTGGGACTAGCGGGATTCCCCAAGAGACCCAGTACTTC. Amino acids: CSAGTSGIPQETQYF.

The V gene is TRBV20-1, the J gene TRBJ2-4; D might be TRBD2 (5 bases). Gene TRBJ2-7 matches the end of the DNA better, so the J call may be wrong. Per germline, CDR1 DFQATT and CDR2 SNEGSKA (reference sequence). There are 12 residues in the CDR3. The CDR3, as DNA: TGCAGTGCTAATCCGGGAACCTACGAGCAGTACTTC. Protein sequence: CSANPGTYEQYF.

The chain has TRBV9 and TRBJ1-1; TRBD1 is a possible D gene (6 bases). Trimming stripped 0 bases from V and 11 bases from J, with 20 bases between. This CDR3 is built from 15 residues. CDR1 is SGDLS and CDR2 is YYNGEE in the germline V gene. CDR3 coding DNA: TGTGCCAGCAGCGTAGGGGGGGATGACCAGGGGAGGGCTTTCTTT. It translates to CASSVGGDDQGRAFF.

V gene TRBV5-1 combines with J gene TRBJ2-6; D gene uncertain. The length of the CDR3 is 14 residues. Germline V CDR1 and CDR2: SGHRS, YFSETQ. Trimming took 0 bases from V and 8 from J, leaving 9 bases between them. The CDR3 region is CASSLAGSSNVLTF. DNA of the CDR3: TGCGCCAGCAGCTTGGCCGGATCGTCCAACGTCCTGACTTTC.

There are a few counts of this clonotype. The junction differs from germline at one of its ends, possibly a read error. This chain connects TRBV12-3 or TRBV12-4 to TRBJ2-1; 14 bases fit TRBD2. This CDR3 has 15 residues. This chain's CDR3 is CASSLGTSGRIEQFF. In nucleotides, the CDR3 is TGTGCCAGCAGCTTAGGGACTAGCGGGAGAATCGAGCAGTTCTTC.

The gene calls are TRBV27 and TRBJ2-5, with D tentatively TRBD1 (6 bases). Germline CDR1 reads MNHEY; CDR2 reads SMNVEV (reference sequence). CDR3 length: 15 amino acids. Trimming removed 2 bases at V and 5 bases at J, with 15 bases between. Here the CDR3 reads CASSLTGISGETQYF. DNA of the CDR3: TGTGCCAGCAGTTTAACAGGGATAAGTGGGGAGACCCAGTACTTC.

CDR3 bases: TGCGCCAGCAGCTCTCTCCCCGGTTCTAGCAATCAGCCCCAGCATTTT. Its protein is CASSSLPGSSNQPQHF. The V and J genes are TRBV5-1 and TRBJ1-5; D is undetermined. V was pared by 3 bases and J by 0 bases, with 13 bases between. From germline, CDR1 is SGHRS and CDR2 YFSETQ. The length of the CDR3 is 16 residues.